This note documents a single TCR beta chain sequence. The entry originates in a study of ipilimumab plus nivolumab after autologous stem cell transplantation. Using immunoSEQ multiplex PCR, the repertoire was profiled, and TCRdb retains in-frame clones only, with some absent. The data contain fewer than 30,000 clones, about 82% of them seen just once; the ten biggest clones take up less than 5.5%. Looked up from germline, CDR1 is WSHSY and CDR2 is SAAADI. Trimming cost V 3 bases and J 4 bases, with 18 bases left between them. The CDR3 spans 17 residues. Patients got 3 mg/kg IV nivolumab weeks 1, 4, 7, 10, then biweekly through week 26.

This chain links TRBV10-2 with TRBJ2-2, with D maybe TRBD1 (6 bases). This TCR was sampled from a male donor with diffuse large B-cell lymphoma. The material was PBMCs, obtained in a trial of ipilimumab plus nivolumab as post-transplant consolidation. CDR3 sequence: CASSDPWAGVSTGELFF. Here the CDR3 DNA reads TGCGCCAGCAGTGATCCATGGGCAGGGGTTTCCACCGGGGAGCTGTTTTTT.